This T cell receptor (beta chain) was sequenced for a study of blood T cells in healthy people across ages. Study-wide results and caveats: Roughly linear declines in TCR beta diversity per million T cells occurred with age.

In the case of this clonotype: Its target is not known.

Each sample provided at least 5 micrograms of extracted total RNA. Combining a sample-barcoded 5' primer with a J-beta primer mix, a second PCR ran for 7 to 11 cycles. Using its own MiXCR run on the 5' RACE reads, TCRdb lists one record per CDR3 protein. The sample includes about 760,000 distinct CDR3 sequences, approximately 25% seen only once; the top ten take 8% to 10%. The CDR3 is 12 residues long. The germline V gene encodes CDR1 SQVTM and CDR2 ANQGSEA. The data also belong to a second study, concerning T cells of mothers and their children. Per that study: A few healthy Caucasian mothers, along with their six children, served as the donors.

The chain recombines TRBV29-1 with TRBJ1-1; D call uncertain. Sequencing was performed on blood. The source is a boy aged 5-17 years in good health. The CDR3 sequence: CLVKSPNTEAFF. Written as DNA, the CDR3 is TGCCTCGTTAAAAGTCCGAACACTGAAGCTTTCTTT.